A single sample gave rise to the 27 T cell receptor beta chains below, sequenced in a study of immune cell composition in non-small cell lung cancer. The assay was immunoSEQ multiplex PCR, and TCRdb's table has in-frame clones only and misses some. The data hold around 6,600 clones, with about four fifths observed a single time. The sample comprised lung tumor tissue. All receptors derive from a human donor with non-small cell lung cancer.

For the CDR3, the DNA is TGTGCCAGCAGTCTTTTTTCTAGCGGGATATCCTACAATGAGCAGTTCTTC. Translated, it gives CASSLFSSGISYNEQFF. This chain connects TRBV11-2 to TRBJ2-1, with TRBD2 matching 9 bases. V gave up 6 bases and J gave up 1 base; unmatched junction bases: 10. Per germline, CDR1 SGHAT and CDR2 FQNNGV. CDR3 length: 17 residues.

This CDR3 is CASSLGGQLVYNEQFF. The CDR3, as DNA: TGCGCCAGCAGCTTGGGGGGACAATTAGTTTACAATGAGCAGTTCTTC. V gene TRBV5-1 combines with J gene TRBJ2-1; possible D gene TRBD1, 6 bases. The CDR3 is 16 amino acids. Trimming took 0 bases from V and 4 from J, leaving 14 bases between them. Germline values: CDR1 SGHRS, CDR2 YFSETQ.

The chain combines TRBV28 with TRBJ1-5; TRBD1 is a possible D gene (6 bases). The CDR3 has 15 amino acids. Germline values: CDR1 MDHEN, CDR2 SYDVKM. The V end lost 7 bases, the J end lost 6 bases, and 19 bases lay between the germline ends. CDR3 sequence (DNA): TGTGCCAGCACCGGTATGGGGCAGGGGAGTCAGCCCCAGCATTTT. Its translation is CASTGMGQGSQPQHF.

This chain joins TRBV18 and TRBJ2-5; 7 bases line up with TRBD1. The CDR3 loop spans 14 amino acids. Germline CDR1 KGHSH, CDR2 LQKENI. V lost 3 bases and J lost 6; bases outside the gene matches: 7. CDR3 residues: CASSPPTGTKTQYF. CDR3 nucleotides: TGTGCCAGCTCACCCCCGACAGGGACAAAGACCCAGTACTTC.

This chain connects TRBV28 to TRBJ2-1, with 8 bases fitting TRBD2. This CDR3 is built from 16 residues. The trim removed 1 base at V and 0 bases at J, leaving 2 bases unmatched. CDR1 and CDR2 from the germline V gene are MDHEN and SYDVKM. The CDR3 DNA reads as TGTGCCAGCAGTTTATTAGCGGGGAGCTCCTACAATGAGCAGTTCTTC. It specifies CASSLLAGSSYNEQFF. Complete variable domain (other parts from reference TRBV28 and TRBJ2-1): DVKVTQSSRYLVKRTGEKVFLECVQDMDHENMFWYRQDPGLGLRLIYFSYDVKMKEKGDIPEGYSVSREKKERFSLILESASTNQTSMYLCASSLLAGSSYNEQFFGPGTRLTVL.

The CDR3 bases are TGTGCCAGCAGTAGACCAGGGGTCCCCGACAACGTCCTGACTTTC. It codes for CASSRPGVPDNVLTF. The V call is TRBV5-5, the J call TRBJ2-6, with D tentatively TRBD1 (6 bases). This CDR3 is 15 amino acids long. The V and J ends lost 5 bases and 9 bases respectively, with 18 bases between them. Germline CDR1 reads SGHKS; CDR2 reads YYEKEE (reference sequence).

The V call is TRBV10-3, the J call TRBJ2-5; D is perhaps TRBD2 (6 bases). The CDR3 extends over 14 amino acids. CDR1 ENHRY and CDR2 SYGVKD come from the germline V gene. The V end was cut by 3 bases, the J end by 5 bases, with 13 bases between. The CDR3: CAISDPGARETQYF. The CDR3 DNA is TGTGCCATCAGTGACCCGGGAGCGAGGGAGACCCAGTACTTC.

The chain uses TRBV19 and TRBJ1-5; 9 nucleotides agree with TRBD1. There are 15 residues in the CDR3. The germline V gene encodes CDR1 LNHDA and CDR2 SQIVND (reference sequence). After removal of 4 bases from V and 6 bases from J, the junction contained 7 bases not matched to a gene. The CDR3: CASSKQKTGGQPQHF. The CDR3 bases are TGTGCCAGTAGTAAACAAAAGACAGGGGGTCAGCCCCAGCATTTT.

V usage is TRBV5-5 and J usage is TRBJ1-2, with TRBD1 matching 7 bases. V was pared by 4 bases and J by 4 bases, with 7 bases of the junction left unmatched. Germline CDR1 SGHKS, CDR2 YYEKEE (reference sequence). CDR3 length: 14 amino acids. CDR3 sequence reads: CASSNYRGPYGYTF. The CDR3 nucleotides read TGTGCCAGCAGCAACTACAGGGGACCCTATGGCTACACCTTC.

V is TRBV7-9 and J is TRBJ2-7; maybe TRBD1 (5 bases). The V end lost 5 bases, the J end lost 6 bases, and 11 bases lay between the germline ends. Germline assignment: CDR1 SEHNR and CDR2 FQNEAQ (reference sequence). The CDR3 spans 12 residues. The CDR3 is CASSQGRGEQYF. CDR3 in DNA: TGTGCCAGCAGCCAGGGCCGCGGCGAGCAGTACTTC. Supplemented by reference TRBV7-9 and TRBJ2-7, the full variable domain reads DTGVSQNPRHKITKRGQNVTFRCDPISEHNRLYWYRQTLGQGPEFLTYFQNEAQLEKSRLLSDRFSAERPKGSFSTLEIQRTEQGDSAMYLCASSQGRGEQYFGPGTRLTVT.

The chain uses TRBV11-3 and TRBJ2-7, with a tentative D call TRBD2 (5 bases). This CDR3 is 13 amino acids long. From germline, CDR1 is SGHNT and CDR2 YENEEA. V lost 5 bases to trimming and J lost 6 bases, with 14 bases between them. In nucleotides, the CDR3 is TGTGCCAGCAGCCGCGGGCTCGTAGGCGAGCAGTACTTC. As protein: CASSRGLVGEQYF.

The CDR3 DNA follows: TGCGCCAGCAGCTTAGAGGGGGCTGGCTACAATGAGCAGTTCTTC. This gives the protein CASSLEGAGYNEQFF. The rearrangement uses TRBV5-1 and TRBJ2-1; TRBD1 matches at 7 bases. The CDR3 runs to 15 residues. Germline-derived CDR1 and CDR2 are SGHRS and YFSETQ. V lost 2 bases and J lost 3; bases outside the gene matches: 5.

This rearrangement joins TRBV4-2 to TRBJ1-1; tentative D call: TRBD1 (5 bases). This CDR3 comprises 15 residues. Germline V CDR1 and CDR2: LGHNA, YNFKEQ. V was shortened by 0 bases and J by 5 bases, with 13 bases between the two germline ends. CDR3 amino acids: CASSQEGRVETEAFF. The CDR3 bases are TGTGCCAGCAGCCAAGAAGGCAGGGTAGAGACTGAAGCTTTCTTT.

The gene calls are TRBV4-2 and TRBJ1-2; TRBD1 matches 10 bases. The CDR3 is made up of 23 amino acids. Germline trimming cut 4 bases from V and 0 bases from J; bases unmatched to any gene: 26. Germline values: CDR1 LGHNA, CDR2 YNFKEQ. CDR3 region: CASSPSSRQGAHRQKEANYGYTF. CDR3 DNA: TGTGCCAGCAGCCCCTCCTCGCGACAGGGGGCCCACCGACAAAAGGAAGCTAACTATGGCTACACCTTC.

This clone was detected only a few times. The chain has TRBV6-5 and TRBJ1-2; 8 nucleotides agree with TRBD1. The CDR3 spans 14 residues. Germline CDR1 and CDR2: MNHEY and SVGAGI. J was trimmed by 4 bases and V by 6 bases; bases with no gene match: 7. The CDR3 loop reads CASRLDRGAYGYTF. The CDR3 DNA reads TGTGCCAGCAGACTTGACAGGGGTGCCTATGGCTACACCTTC.

This clone occurred once. This chain uses TRBV5-6 with TRBJ2-1, with 9 bases matching TRBD2. The CDR3 totals 15 residues. With 0 bases clipped from V and 7 bases from J, the junction kept 5 bases outside the gene matches. Germline lookup yields CDR1 SGHDT and CDR2 YYEEEE. The CDR3 region has the DNA TGTGCCAGCAGCTTGGTGTCTAGCGGGGTTAATGAGCAGTTCTTC. Protein product: CASSLVSSGVNEQFF.

The rearrangement uses TRBV5-1 and TRBJ1-1; TRBD1 agrees at 8 bases. Trimming at V came to 0 bases and at J to 1 base, leaving 2 bases not matched to a gene. Germline V CDR1 and CDR2: SGHRS, YFSETQ. This CDR3 contains 15 residues. CDR3 DNA sequence: TGCGCCAGCAGCTTGGCGGACAGGGCGAACACTGAAGCTTTCTTT. Protein: CASSLADRANTEAFF.

V gene TRBV15 combines with J gene TRBJ1-2, with no clear D. V shed 0 bases and J shed 4 bases, with 6 bases lying between them. Germline CDR1 is LNHNV and CDR2 is YYDKDF (reference sequence). The CDR3 has 13 amino acids. CDR3 sequence (DNA): TGTGCCACCAGCAGAGATTCCTTCTATGGCTACACCTTC. It codes for CATSRDSFYGYTF.

The chain couples TRBV7-9 to TRBJ1-2, with unresolved D. The V and J ends lost 3 bases and 0 bases respectively, with 5 bases between them. Per the germline V gene, CDR1 is SEHNR and CDR2 is FQNEAQ (reference sequence). The CDR3 has 13 amino acids. Here the CDR3 DNA reads TGTGCCAGCAGCTTGGAGACTAACTATGGCTACACCTTC. This translates into CASSLETNYGYTF.

The chain is built from TRBV6-1 and TRBJ1-1; D is ambiguous. The CDR3 runs to 13 residues. The V end lost 8 bases, the J end lost 5 bases, and 15 bases lay between the germline ends. The germline V gene encodes CDR1 MNHNS and CDR2 SASEGT. The CDR3 spells CASVGEGGTEAFF. DNA of the CDR3: TGTGCCAGCGTTGGGGAGGGTGGGACTGAAGCTTTCTTT.

The chain has TRBV5-1 and TRBJ2-3, with TRBD2 identical over 10 bases. The CDR3 has 16 amino acids. V gave up 3 bases and J gave up 5 bases; unmatched junction bases: 9. Germline CDR1 is SGHRS and CDR2 is YFSETQ. CDR3 in amino acids: CASSWGSGGAEDTQYF. Written as DNA, the CDR3 is TGCGCCAGCAGCTGGGGCAGCGGGGGGGCCGAAGATACGCAGTATTTT. The full variable domain, with the rest looked up from reference TRBV5-1 and TRBJ2-3, is KAGVTQTPRYLIKTRGQQVTLSCSPISGHRSVSWYQQTPGQGLQFLFEYFSETQRNKGNFPGRFSGRQFSNSRSEMNVSTLELGDSALYLCASSWGSGGAEDTQYFGPGTRLTVL.

The J gene is TRBJ2-2, the V gene TRBV6-5; 11 nucleotides agree with TRBD2. Germline V gene sequence: CDR1 MNHEY, CDR2 SVGAGI. The V gene end was trimmed by 7 bases and the J gene end by 5 bases; junction bases not matched to a gene: 3. This CDR3 has 14 amino acids. The CDR3 protein is CASKASGGTGELFF. CDR3 nucleotide sequence: TGTGCCAGCAAAGCTAGCGGGGGGACCGGGGAGCTGTTTTTT.

The genes are TRBV9 and TRBJ1-2, with TRBD1 matching over 7 bases. V lost 3 bases and J lost 2; bases outside the gene matches: 4. Germline CDR1 reads SGDLS; CDR2 reads YYNGEE. The CDR3 contains 14 residues. The CDR3 here is CASSAGQLNYGYTF. CDR3 coding DNA: TGTGCCAGCAGCGCGGGACAGCTCAACTATGGCTACACCTTC.

This clone was observed once. This chain connects TRBV5-1 to TRBJ2-1; perhaps TRBD1 as D (7 bases). The CDR3 is 15 residues long. Germline CDR1 reads SGHRS; CDR2 reads YFSETQ. V was shortened by 3 bases and J by 4 bases, with 14 bases between the two germline ends. This chain's CDR3 is CASSWGDRTYNEQFF. CDR3 nucleotide sequence: TGCGCCAGCAGCTGGGGGGACAGAACTTACAATGAGCAGTTCTTC.

The chain recombines TRBV6-4 with TRBJ2-2; 7 positions match TRBD1. Per the germline V gene, CDR1 is MRHNA and CDR2 is SNTAGT. The CDR3 has 14 amino acids. The V and J ends lost 4 bases and 8 bases, in that order; junction bases with no gene match: 7. Here the CDR3 reads CASSASPGQGELFF. CDR3 nucleotides: TGTGCCAGCAGTGCGAGTCCGGGACAGGGGGAGCTGTTTTTT.

The V gene is TRBV4-2, the J gene TRBJ2-1; 7 positions match TRBD2. V shed 4 bases, J shed 8 bases, and the junction held 14 bases outside the gene matches. This CDR3 has 16 amino acids. The germline gives CDR1 LGHNA, CDR2 YNFKEQ. CDR3 amino acids: CASSPPGGVIIHEQFF. CDR3 DNA: TGTGCCAGCAGCCCCCCTGGGGGGGTGATTATCCATGAGCAGTTCTTC.

This chain joins TRBV19 and TRBJ1-2; the match to TRBD1 covers 7 bases. V was pared by 8 bases and J by 9 bases, with 15 bases of the junction left unmatched. This CDR3 comprises 14 residues. Germline CDR1 LNHDA, CDR2 SQIVND (reference sequence). The CDR3 coding sequence is TGTGCCAGTCGGGACAGAGACTCGGAACTCCGCTACACCTTC. Translating it yields CASRDRDSELRYTF.